Listed here are 26 T cell receptor beta chains from one sample, sequenced in a study of regulatory T cells in long-lasting Graves disease. Investigators prepared the TCR beta libraries by applying iRepertoire HTBI primers and Arm-PCR of CDR3 regions. TCRdb re-derived calls from the multiplex PCR reads in MiXCR, one entry per CDR3 protein. The table includes 400,000 to 450,000 distinct CDR3 sequences, around a quarter detected once. Indicated time point: persistent/refractory GD, antithyroid drugs over 5 years with positive TRAb. From RNA extracted from PBMCs, the TCR library was made. The specimen comprised peripheral blood mononuclear cells (PBMCs), sampled when the disease was refractory, from a patient treated with antithyroid drugs. These receptors were obtained from a female donor with Graves disease.

In this sample, this clonotype turned up once. The gene calls are TRBV20-1 and TRBJ2-3; D might be TRBD2 (5 bases). The CDR3 runs 14 residues. The germline V and J ends were trimmed by 4 bases and 3 bases, with 14 bases remaining between them. Germline V gene sequence: CDR1 DFQATT, CDR2 SNEGSKA (reference sequence). The CDR3 here is CSATDLTSTDTQYF. The CDR3 DNA follows: TGCAGTGCTACCGACCTTACTAGTACAGATACGCAGTATTTT.

This clonotype was picked up a small number of times. The CDR3 sequence is CASSEGQAGGEPQHF. CDR3 sequence (DNA): TGTGCCAGCAGTGAAGGACAGGCGGGTGGAGAGCCCCAGCATTTT. The chain employs TRBV6-1 and TRBJ1-5; possible D gene TRBD1, 6 bases. The germline V and J ends were trimmed by 1 base and 8 bases, with 15 bases remaining between them. Germline V gene lookup returns CDR1 MNHNS and CDR2 SASEGT. This CDR3 region has 15 residues.

The chain couples TRBV29-1 to TRBJ1-2, with D unresolved. The CDR3 contains 11 residues. Germline CDR1 reads SQVTM; CDR2 reads ANQGSEA. Trimming left V 7 bases short and J 10 bases short, with 16 bases between. For the CDR3, the DNA is TGCAGCGCCCGCTTTGGGGTTCTCTACACCTTC. Translating it yields CSARFGVLYTF.

This clonotype was seen only a few times. The rearrangement links TRBV3-1 to TRBJ2-7, with D unclear. The length of the CDR3 is 12 residues. Trimming took off 3 bases at V and 4 bases at J, with 7 bases between the two ends. In germline, CDR1 is LGHDT, CDR2 YNNKEL (reference sequence). CDR3 DNA sequence: TGTGCCAGCAGCCAGTCCACTTACGAGCAGTACTTC. As protein: CASSQSTYEQYF.

This clonotype was counted many times. The rearrangement joins TRBV7-2 to TRBJ1-1; D is unresolved. Germline V gene sequence: CDR1 SGHTA, CDR2 FQGNSA. Trimming took off 5 bases at V and 7 bases at J, with 17 bases between the two ends. This CDR3 comprises 14 residues. CDR3 amino acids: CASSRAGQAGEAFF. The CDR3 DNA is TGTGCCAGCAGCCGCGCGGGCCAGGCCGGTGAAGCTTTCTTT.

The chain carries TRBV28 and TRBJ2-2, with D maybe TRBD2 (5 bases). Germline V gene data show CDR1 as MDHEN and CDR2 as SYDVKM. Trimming removed 5 bases from V and 6 bases from J, with 7 bases in between. The CDR3 sequence is 12 residues long. CDR3 residues: CASSTGSGELFF. The CDR3 DNA reads TGTGCCAGCAGTACGGGGTCCGGGGAGCTGTTTTTT.

This clonotype was counted at least ten times. This sequence joins TRBV7-2 and TRBJ2-7; 10 bases agree with TRBD1. The CDR3 contains 14 residues. Germline loops: CDR1 SGHTA, CDR2 FQGNSA. The trim removed 4 bases at V and 2 bases at J, leaving 2 bases unmatched. This chain's CDR3 is CASSSGQGPYEQYF. CDR3 in DNA: TGTGCCAGCAGCTCGGGACAGGGGCCCTACGAGCAGTACTTC.

The V call is TRBV15, the J call TRBJ1-5, with a possible D match to TRBD1 (5 bases). This CDR3 spans 15 amino acids. Deletions cut 4 bases from V and 2 bases from J, with 12 bases between. Per germline, CDR1 LNHNV and CDR2 YYDKDF (reference sequence). The CDR3 DNA follows: TGTGCCACCAGCACGTCTGGGGCCCGCAATCAGCCCCAGCATTTT. Amino acids: CATSTSGARNQPQHF. The variable domain in full, completed from reference TRBV15 and TRBJ1-5, reads DAMVIQNPRYQVTQFGKPVTLSCSQTLNHNVMYWYQQKSSQAPKLLFHYYDKDFNNEADTPDNFQSRRPNTSFCFLDIRSPGLGDTAMYLCATSTSGARNQPQHFGDGTRLSIL.

This clonotype was detected once. The chain is built from TRBV10-3 and TRBJ2-7, with D uncertain. Deletions cut 11 bases from V and 2 bases from J, with 22 bases between. CDR1 and CDR2 from the germline V gene are ENHRY and SYGVKD. This CDR3 has 15 amino acids. CDR3 in amino acids: CAGSEDPLRAYEQYF. The DNA of the CDR3 is TGTGCCGGCAGTGAGGACCCCCTACGGGCCTACGAGCAGTACTTC.

With regard to this clonotype: This may arise from a read error, as a much more abundant clone is one base away. This sequence joins TRBV28 and TRBJ2-7, with D hard to call. The ends were cut back, 5 bases at V and 3 bases at J, with 11 bases in the middle. Germline assignment: CDR1 MDHEN and CDR2 SYDVKM. CDR3 length: 13 amino acids. CDR3 nucleotides: TGTGCCAGCAGTCCGGGCGGTATCTACGAGCAGTACTTC. It is translated as CASSPGGIYEQYF. Full variable domain (outside the CDR3, taken from reference TRBV28 and TRBJ2-7): DVKVTQSSRYLVKRTGEKVFLECVQDMDHENMFWYRQDPGLGLRLIYFSYDVKMKEKGDIPEGYSVSREKKERFSLILESASTNQTSMYLCASSPGGIYEQYFGPGTRLTVT.

Many counts were recorded for this clonotype. The chain has TRBV2 and TRBJ2-5; D not resolved. The CDR3 runs to 15 residues. Germline loops: CDR1 SNHLY, CDR2 FYNNEI. V was trimmed by 6 bases and J by 3 bases, leaving 17 bases between them. The CDR3, as DNA: TGTGCCAGCAGCAATGTCGGATCGCCGAAAGAGACCCAGTACTTC. It translates to CASSNVGSPKETQYF. Supplemented by reference TRBV2 and TRBJ2-5, the full variable domain reads EPEVTQTPSHQVTQMGQEVILRCVPISNHLYFYWYRQILGQKVEFLVSFYNNEISEKSEIFDDQFSVERPDGSNFTLKIRSTKLEDSAMYFCASSNVGSPKETQYFGPGTRLLVL.

This clonotype was seen more than once but under ten times. This chain joins TRBV29-1 and TRBJ1-2; D might be TRBD1 (5 bases). Trimming took 5 bases from V and 6 from J, leaving 25 bases between them. The CDR3 consists of 16 residues. Germline-derived CDR1 and CDR2 are SQVTM and ANQGSEA. The CDR3 sequence: CSVQGSRDVLSDGYTF. In DNA form, the CDR3 reads TGCAGCGTTCAGGGATCACGGGACGTCCTATCGGATGGCTACACCTTC.

The chain carries TRBV10-3 and TRBJ1-2; the match to TRBD1 covers 9 bases. Germline loops: CDR1 ENHRY, CDR2 SYGVKD. This CDR3 spans 13 amino acids. V shed 3 bases, J shed 8 bases, and the junction held 4 bases outside the gene matches. The CDR3 region has the DNA TGTGCCATCAGTGAACAGGGGGCAGGGGGCTACACCTTC. Amino acid sequence: CAISEQGAGGYTF.

This clonotype was observed a handful of times. V and J are TRBV4-1 and TRBJ2-5; D is ambiguous. The CDR3 has 14 residues. From germline, CDR1 is MGHRA and CDR2 YSYEKL. V lost 4 bases to trimming and J lost 1 base, with 10 bases between them. The DNA for the CDR3 is TGCGCCAGCAGCCGTATGCGACTCCAAGAGACCCAGTACTTC. Protein product: CASSRMRLQETQYF.

The V call is TRBV2, the J call TRBJ1-2; TRBD1 might be the D (6 bases). The CDR3 sequence is 13 residues long. V was pared by 6 bases and J by 4 bases, with 12 bases between. Germline-derived CDR1 and CDR2 are SNHLY and FYNNEI. Here the CDR3 reads CASRNRAVYGYTF. CDR3 in DNA: TGTGCCAGCAGGAACAGGGCTGTCTATGGCTACACCTTC. The whole variable domain, filled in from reference TRBV2 and TRBJ1-2, reads EPEVTQTPSHQVTQMGQEVILRCVPISNHLYFYWYRQILGQKVEFLVSFYNNEISEKSEIFDDQFSVERPDGSNFTLKIRSTKLEDSAMYFCASRNRAVYGYTFGSGTRLTVV.

V is TRBV11-3 and J is TRBJ2-5; no reliable D call. Germline V CDR1 and CDR2: SGHNT, YENEEA. Trimming stripped 5 bases from V and 5 bases from J, with 12 bases between. The CDR3 runs to 13 residues. CDR3 nucleotides: TGTGCCAGCAGCCCCCGGTCCTGGGAGACCCAGTACTTC. Its translation is CASSPRSWETQYF.

Only a few counts were recorded for this clonotype. The CDR3 DNA sequence: TGCAGCGTTGGTAGTAGCGCCACCTACGAGCAGTACTTC. This translates into CSVGSSATYEQYF. The V and J genes are TRBV29-1 and TRBJ2-7; tentative D call: TRBD2 (5 bases). The length of the CDR3 is 13 residues. The germline gives CDR1 SQVTM, CDR2 ANQGSEA. Deletions cut 4 bases from V and 2 bases from J, with 12 bases between.

CDR3 nucleotide sequence: TGCGCCAGCAGCCAAAGGTCTAGCGGGATAAACACCGGGGAGCTGTTTTTT. Translating it yields CASSQRSSGINTGELFF. V gene TRBV4-3 combines with J gene TRBJ2-2, with 9 bases aligning to TRBD2. V was pared by 2 bases and J by 2 bases, with 6 bases of the junction left unmatched. The CDR3 is 17 amino acids. Germline CDR1 LGHNA, CDR2 YSLEER.

The rearrangement joins TRBV20-1 to TRBJ2-7, with 9 bases identical to TRBD1. The CDR3 is 14 amino acids. Germline V gene sequence: CDR1 DFQATT, CDR2 SNEGSKA (reference sequence). The trim removed 2 bases at V and 3 bases at J, leaving 5 bases unmatched. In DNA, the CDR3 is TGCAGTGCTAGACCGGACAGGGGCGGCTACGAGCAGTACTTC. The encoded protein is CSARPDRGGYEQYF.

V is TRBV7-6 and J is TRBJ2-2, with D perhaps TRBD1 (5 bases). Germline CDR1 SGHVS, CDR2 FNYEAQ. Trimming cost V 1 base and J 7 bases, with 13 bases left between them. The CDR3 has 15 residues. CDR3 amino acids: CASSLGLIRGGELFF. CDR3 DNA: TGTGCCAGCAGCTTAGGACTGATTAGGGGCGGGGAGCTGTTTTTT.

About this clonotype: This may stem from a read error, because a much larger clone lies one nucleotide away. The genes are TRBV5-1 and TRBJ1-2; no clear D. Trimming pared 4 bases from V and 6 bases from J, leaving 16 bases between. The CDR3 covers 14 residues. Looked up from germline, CDR1 is SGHRS and CDR2 is YFSETQ. For the CDR3, the DNA is TGCGCCAGCAGCCTAGCCATAGGGTCCGATGGCTACACCTTC. Encoded protein: CASSLAIGSDGYTF. Using reference TRBV5-1 and TRBJ1-2 for the parts outside the CDR3, the full variable domain is KAGVTQTPRYLIKTRGQQVTLSCSPISGHRSVSWYQQTPGQGLQFLFEYFSETQRNKGNFPGRFSGRQFSNSRSEMNVSTLELGDSALYLCASSLAIGSDGYTFGSGTRLTVV.

Only a few counts were recorded for this clonotype. The rearrangement joins TRBV5-1 to TRBJ1-1; 8 nucleotides match TRBD1. The CDR3 length is 16 residues. V dropped 5 bases and J dropped 2; count of bases not matched to a gene: 11. CDR1 is SGHRS, CDR2 YFSETQ, per germline. The CDR3 sequence is CASREASGTGNTEAFF. The CDR3 DNA reads as TGCGCCAGCAGGGAGGCATCCGGGACAGGCAACACTGAAGCTTTCTTT.

This clonotype was found many times. This rearrangement joins TRBV28 to TRBJ1-6, with 9 bases matching TRBD1. V shed 5 bases and J 7 bases; nucleotides not matched to a gene: 6. The CDR3 has 15 residues. The germline V gene has CDR1 MDHEN and CDR2 SYDVKM. CDR3 sequence reads: CASSENRGRNSPLHF. CDR3 DNA: TGTGCCAGCAGTGAAAACAGGGGGCGGAATTCACCCCTCCACTTT.

This clonotype came up a few times. CDR3 residues: CASSLNAGGNEKLFF. The CDR3, as DNA: TGTGCCAGCAGCTTAAATGCGGGGGGTAATGAAAAACTGTTTTTT. The gene calls are TRBV7-9 and TRBJ1-4; possibly TRBD1 for D (5 bases). The V end lost 2 bases, the J end lost 4 bases, and 11 bases lay between the germline ends. The CDR3 extends over 15 amino acids. Germline V gives CDR1 SEHNR, CDR2 FQNEAQ (reference sequence).

J is TRBJ1-5 and V is TRBV6-5; D gene unclear. Germline CDR1 MNHEY, CDR2 SVGAGI. V dropped 2 bases and J dropped 3 bases, with 17 bases sitting between them. The CDR3 is made up of 17 amino acids. The CDR3 DNA sequence: TGTGCCAGCAGTTACCGACCCCGGCCGAAATTCAATCAGCCCCAGCATTTT. It translates to CASSYRPRPKFNQPQHF.

The V and J genes are TRBV29-1 and TRBJ2-2; 9 bases align to TRBD1. The CDR3 is 12 residues long. Germline CDR1 and CDR2: SQVTM and ANQGSEA. J was trimmed by 9 bases and V by 7 bases; bases with no gene match: 6. The CDR3 reads CSATGQGRELFF. CDR3 nucleotides: TGCAGCGCTACCGGACAGGGGAGGGAGCTGTTTTTT.